This T cell receptor beta chain was profiled in a study of response to subunit inactivated influenza vaccine listed by TCRdb under 2018. Study-wide context: The study used deep quantitative T cell receptor repertoire profiling to track responses to a trivalent subunit inactivated influenza vaccine.

The CDR3, from cysteine to phenylalanine, totals 15 residues. This entry keeps only the CDR3 DNA: 45 bases, framed from base 1. The germline V gene (reference sequence) supplies CDR1 LNHDA and CDR2 SQIVND. Trimming removed 7 bases from V and 7 bases from J; the gene matches leave 8 bases unexplained. The research as a whole found: According to the authors, only a limited number of new T cells may be recruited by each seasonal influenza vaccination.

In regard to this clonotype: The antigen it binds to is not known. No much larger clone is present one base from it, and per-base qualities are unavailable.

Libraries were constructed by RT-PCR. The run used an Illumina HiSeq 2500. TCRdb applied fastp at Q25 and MiXCR to the public reads, then kept only in-frame beta chains. Entries that share a CDR3 protein sequence are merged under the most common genes and DNA. This sample lists some 640,000 distinct CDR3 sequences; roughly 14% were detected once. Around 6.5% of the sample is taken by the ten largest. This clonotype was sampled from a man aged 50-60 years who received an inactivated influenza vaccine. Donor details come from another sample of the same person, matched by shared clones. This material consisted of PBMCs from blood, taken less than 15 days before vaccination. The rearranged chain carries TRBV19 and TRBJ1-5; TRBD1 lines up with 12 middle nucleotides. The DNA sequence is as follows: TGTGCCAGTAAAGGGGGGGACAGGGGGCAGCAGCCCCAGCATTTT. Its coded protein is CASKGGDRGQQPQHF.